This T cell receptor (beta chain) came from a study of blood T cell repertoires in COVID-19. Study at large: PBMCs, B-cell-depleted T cells, or T cells were the source of the cDNA or gDNA that made up the material.

This CDR3 has 17 amino acids. Trimming stripped 1 base from V and 7 bases from J, with 17 bases between. Germline V lookup: CDR1 LGHNA, CDR2 YNFKEQ. Original handling: Reference gene primer amplification gave nucleated cell count estimates. TCRdb's table, derived via immunoSEQ multiplex PCR, lists solely in-frame clones and lacks some. V and J calls and clone size come straight from that table; D and trimming were deduced from the DNA. The repertoire holds a few hundred thousand clones, with about 80% as singletons. This clone was picked up one time. The receptor's source is a woman between 40 and 50 years old with acute COVID-19. The chain combines TRBV4-2 with TRBJ1-6; D possibly corresponds to TRBD1 (6 bases). The specimen was PBMCs or T cells enriched from blood (not recorded which). The CDR3 DNA is TGTGCCAGCAGCCAAGTCGGAGACAGGCAAGGAAATTCACCCCTCCACTTT. Translating gives CASSQVGDRQGNSPLHF.